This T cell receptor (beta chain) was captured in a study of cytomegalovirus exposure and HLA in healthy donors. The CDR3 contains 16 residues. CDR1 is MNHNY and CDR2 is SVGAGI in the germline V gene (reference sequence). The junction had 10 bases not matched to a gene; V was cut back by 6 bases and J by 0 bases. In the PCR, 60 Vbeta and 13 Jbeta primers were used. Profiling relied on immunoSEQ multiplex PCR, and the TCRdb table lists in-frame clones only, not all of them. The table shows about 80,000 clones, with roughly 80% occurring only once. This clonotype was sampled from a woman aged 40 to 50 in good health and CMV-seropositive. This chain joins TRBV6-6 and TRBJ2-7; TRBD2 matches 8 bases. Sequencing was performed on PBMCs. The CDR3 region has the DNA TGTGCCAGCAGCTTAGAGGCTAGCGGGTACTCCTACGAGCAGTACTTC. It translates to CASSLEASGYSYEQYF.